The entry that follows covers one T cell receptor (beta chain) sequence. Its specificity is not known. CDR1 is MGHDK and CDR2 is SYGVNS in the germline V gene. Trimming removed 6 bases at V and 11 bases at J, with 24 bases between. The CDR3 has 15 residues. Preparation of the TCRbeta library was carried out with unique molecular identifiers. TCRdb re-called the PCR reads through MiXCR, storing one row per CDR3 protein. The table has about 300,000 distinct CDR3 sequences, roughly a tenth seen once. This entry is derived from a study of T-cell reconstitution after alpha-beta-depleted transplantation in children. Notes on the study in general: Several hundred rapidly expanded clones from non-depleted graft cells reportedly supplied alpha-beta T cells about two months post-transplant.

The receptor was isolated from a boy younger than two with acute myeloid leukemia, due to receive a stem cell transplant. The source material was PBMCs, sampled before TCRalphabeta/CD19-depleted stem cell transplant. V usage is TRBV25-1 and J usage is TRBJ2-3; D may correspond to TRBD1 or TRBD2 (5 bases each). CDR3 region: CASSPGTHGARLQYF. The CDR3 bases are TGTGCCAGCAGCCCCGGGACGCATGGCGCCCGGTTGCAGTATTTT.